Presented here are 32 T cell receptor beta chains from one specimen sequenced in a study of blood T cell repertoires in COVID-19. Sequencing was performed with immunoSEQ multiplex PCR; in TCRdb, only in-frame clones are kept and a portion is missing. Among roughly 410,000 clones listed, about 91% were seen once. Material for sequencing was peripheral blood. These receptors all stem from a woman aged 40 to 50 with COVID-19, enrolled during active disease.

The genes are TRBV28 and TRBJ2-3; D gene uncertain. Germline CDR1 MDHEN, CDR2 SYDVKM. Trimming removed 6 bases from V and 0 bases from J, with 13 bases in between. The CDR3 extends over 15 amino acids. This chain's CDR3 is CASRGERPSTDTQYF. In DNA, the CDR3 is TGTGCCAGCAGAGGAGAACGCCCTAGCACAGATACGCAGTATTTT. Full variable domain (remainder filled in from reference TRBV28 and TRBJ2-3): DVKVTQSSRYLVKRTGEKVFLECVQDMDHENMFWYRQDPGLGLRLIYFSYDVKMKEKGDIPEGYSVSREKKERFSLILESASTNQTSMYLCASRGERPSTDTQYFGPGTRLTVL.

DNA for the CDR3: TGTGCCAGCAAGTCTAAGGGGCTGGGTAATGAAAAACTGTTTTTT. Translating it yields CASKSKGLGNEKLFF. The chain uses TRBV27 and TRBJ1-4, with D possibly TRBD1 on 5 matching bases. V lost 7 bases to trimming and J lost 4 bases, with 16 bases between them. The CDR3 is 15 amino acids. Germline V gives CDR1 MNHEY, CDR2 SMNVEV (reference sequence). Variable domain in full (rest from reference TRBV27 and TRBJ1-4): EAQVTQNPRYLITVTGKKLTVTCSQNMNHEYMSWYRQDPGLGLRQIYYSMNVEVTDKGDVPEGYKVSRKEKRNFPLILESPSPNQTSLYFCASKSKGLGNEKLFFGSGTQLSVL.

The CDR3 here is CASSQTGFYGYTF. CDR3 in DNA: TGTGCCAGCAGCCAGACAGGGTTCTACGGCTACACCTTC. This chain joins TRBV9 and TRBJ1-2, with 7 bases that match TRBD1. The CDR3 is 13 amino acids. V lost 4 bases to trimming and J lost 8 bases; unmatched junction nucleotides: 8. Germline lookup yields CDR1 SGDLS and CDR2 YYNGEE.

V and J are TRBV7-2 and TRBJ1-2, with a tentative D call TRBD1 (5 bases). Germline lookup yields CDR1 SGHTA and CDR2 FQGNSA. This CDR3 has 16 residues. V lost 1 base and J lost 2, with 14 bases in between. DNA for the CDR3: TGTGCCAGCAGCTTAGGAATAGCTGGGGGGAACTATGGCTACACCTTC. This codes for CASSLGIAGGNYGYTF.

There are a few counts of this clone. CDR3 in DNA: TGTGCCAGCAGCTTGGAGGGGAACACTGAAGCTTTCTTT. Protein sequence: CASSLEGNTEAFF. The chain uses TRBV11-1 and TRBJ1-1; D gene unclear. The CDR3 is made up of 13 amino acids. Trimming stripped 3 bases from V and 1 base from J, with 6 bases between. The germline gives CDR1 SGHAT, CDR2 FQDESV (reference sequence).

This rearrangement joins TRBV15 to TRBJ1-2; 8 nucleotides line up with TRBD1. Trimming at V came to 1 base and at J to 2 bases, leaving 6 bases not matched to a gene. The CDR3 runs to 16 residues. Germline V gives CDR1 LNHNV, CDR2 YYDKDF (reference sequence). CDR3 region: CATSRGGTGANYGYTF. The CDR3 region has the DNA TGTGCCACCAGCAGAGGTGGGACAGGAGCCAACTATGGCTACACCTTC.

This chain uses TRBV6-6 with TRBJ2-7, with 7 positions matching TRBD1. The ends lost 5 bases at V and 7 bases at J; junction bases unmatched: 8. The CDR3 sequence is 13 residues long. Germline lookup yields CDR1 MNHNY and CDR2 SVGAGI (reference sequence). Here the CDR3 DNA reads TGTGCCAGCAGTCTGACAGGGCCAATGGAGCAGTACTTC. This gives the protein CASSLTGPMEQYF.

V is TRBV29-1 and J is TRBJ2-7; D is possibly TRBD2 (6 bases). The CDR3 consists of 14 residues. V was shortened by 5 bases and J by 3 bases, with 17 bases between the two germline ends. Germline assignment: CDR1 SQVTM and CDR2 ANQGSEA. CDR3 in DNA: TGCAGCGTTAAATTGGGACTGGGAGTCTACGAGCAGTACTTC. Its protein product is CSVKLGLGVYEQYF.

As DNA, the CDR3 is TGTGCCAGCAGCCCGACGACTAGCGGGGGGCGCAATGAGCAGTTCTTC. It is translated as CASSPTTSGGRNEQFF. V is TRBV7-3 and J is TRBJ2-1, with 13 bases aligning to TRBD2. The germline CDR1 and CDR2 sequences are SGHTA and FQGTGA. This CDR3 contains 16 residues. Unmatched junction bases numbered 7, after V lost 5 bases and J lost 6 bases.

This clone was detected a few times. The chain uses TRBV2 and TRBJ1-1, with TRBD1 as a possible D gene (5 bases). Germline V gene data show CDR1 as SNHLY and CDR2 as FYNNEI. Trimming shortened V by 4 bases and J by 1 base, and 10 bases separated the two germline ends. The CDR3 covers 14 residues. CDR3 nucleotides: TGTGCCAGCAGTGGATGGAGGGGGAACACTGAAGCTTTCTTT. Translation gives CASSGWRGNTEAFF.

The chain is built from TRBV19 and TRBJ2-1, with 7 bases matching TRBD2. The V gene's germline CDR1 is LNHDA and CDR2 SQIVND (reference sequence). The length of the CDR3 is 14 residues. With V trimmed by 7 bases and J by 5 bases, 8 bases remained unmatched. In DNA, the CDR3 is TGTGCCAGTATGGGCTTTCGGGGGGACAATGAGCAGTTCTTC. It codes for CASMGFRGDNEQFF.

The chain uses TRBV19 and TRBJ1-1; D call uncertain. V lost 11 bases and J lost 0, with 22 bases in between. The germline V gene encodes CDR1 LNHDA and CDR2 SQIVND (reference sequence). CDR3 length: 16 amino acids. CDR3 sequence reads: CAVRSGVLTMNTEAFF. The CDR3 nucleotides read TGTGCCGTAAGATCTGGTGTTCTAACGATGAACACTGAAGCTTTCTTT.

CDR3: CAISPDRGETEAFF. The DNA of the CDR3 is TGTGCCATCAGTCCGGACAGGGGAGAGACTGAAGCTTTCTTT. V is TRBV10-3 and J is TRBJ1-1; 9 bases agree with TRBD1. Germline loops: CDR1 ENHRY, CDR2 SYGVKD. The CDR3 loop spans 14 amino acids. After removal of 5 bases from V and 5 bases from J, the junction contained 6 bases not matched to a gene.

The chain uses TRBV11-2 and TRBJ2-6, with TRBD2 as a possible D gene (5 bases). Looked up from germline, CDR1 is SGHAT and CDR2 is FQNNGV. The CDR3 spans 17 residues. Trimming took 2 bases from V and 1 from J, leaving 12 bases between them. CDR3 in amino acids: CASSLSLGGSGANVLTF. The CDR3 DNA sequence: TGTGCCAGCAGCTTATCACTCGGAGGATCTGGGGCCAACGTCCTGACTTTC.

This clone has just a few counts. V is TRBV7-2 and J is TRBJ2-1; 12 bases are a match to TRBD2. Trimming took 5 bases from V and 6 from J; bases not matched to a gene: 5. The length of the CDR3 is 15 residues. Germline CDR1 and CDR2: SGHTA and FQGNSA. CDR3: CASSPLAGGSNEQFF. DNA for the CDR3: TGTGCCAGCAGCCCCCTAGCGGGAGGGTCCAATGAGCAGTTCTTC.

This chain connects TRBV7-6 to TRBJ2-7, with a tentative D call TRBD2 (5 bases). In germline, CDR1 is SGHVS, CDR2 FNYEAQ. Trimming pared 5 bases from V and 3 bases from J, leaving 14 bases between. This CDR3 is built from 14 residues. In DNA, the CDR3 is TGTGCCAGCAGCCCCAGGCCCGGGGACTACGAGCAGTACTTC. Protein product: CASSPRPGDYEQYF.

This chain connects TRBV6-5 to TRBJ2-7; tentatively, D is TRBD1 (6 bases). Germline V gene sequence: CDR1 MNHEY, CDR2 SVGAGI. The CDR3 is 14 amino acids. Trimming took off 0 bases at V and 6 bases at J, with 12 bases between the two ends. The CDR3 DNA reads TGTGCCAGCAGTTACTCCCCAACAGGGTTCGAGCAGTACTTC. Its translation: CASSYSPTGFEQYF.

The V gene is TRBV29-1, the J gene TRBJ1-1; no clear D gene. CDR3 length equals 11 residues. The germline V gene encodes CDR1 SQVTM and CDR2 ANQGSEA. With 3 bases removed from V and 13 bases from J, the gap between germline ends came to 15 bases. The CDR3 DNA reads as TGCAGCGTTGAGGTGTCCCGGGGAGTTTTCTTT. Amino acid sequence: CSVEVSRGVFF.

The V call is TRBV2, the J call TRBJ2-2; 8 positions match TRBD1. Germline V gives CDR1 SNHLY, CDR2 FYNNEI. The CDR3 sequence is 15 residues long. The J segment lost 5 bases and the V segment lost 4 bases, leaving 6 bases of the junction unmatched. CDR3 protein: CASSGQGARTGELFF. CDR3 coding DNA: TGTGCCAGCAGTGGGCAGGGGGCGAGGACCGGGGAGCTGTTTTTT. Full variable domain (remainder filled in from reference TRBV2 and TRBJ2-2): EPEVTQTPSHQVTQMGQEVILRCVPISNHLYFYWYRQILGQKVEFLVSFYNNEISEKSEIFDDQFSVERPDGSNFTLKIRSTKLEDSAMYFCASSGQGARTGELFFGEGSRLTVL.

J is TRBJ2-5 and V is TRBV19; 12 bases fit TRBD2. Germline CDR1 reads LNHDA; CDR2 reads SQIVND (reference sequence). CDR3 length: 16 amino acids. Trimming took 5 bases from V and 2 from J; bases not matched to a gene: 6. This CDR3 reads CASSSWTSGEQETQYF. The DNA of the CDR3 is TGTGCCAGTAGTTCATGGACTAGCGGGGAACAAGAGACCCAGTACTTC.

The V gene is TRBV27, the J gene TRBJ2-7, with D unresolved. Deletions cut 8 bases from V and 2 bases from J, with 7 bases between. This CDR3 spans 11 amino acids. The V gene's germline CDR1 is MNHEY and CDR2 SMNVEV (reference sequence). The CDR3 loop reads CASVSAYEQYF. The CDR3 nucleotides are TGTGCCAGCGTATCGGCCTACGAGCAGTACTTC.

V usage is TRBV6-5 and J usage is TRBJ2-2, with a weak D call TRBD2 (6 bases). CDR1 and CDR2 from the germline V gene are MNHEY and SVGAGI. Trimming left V 7 bases short and J 2 bases short, with 14 bases between. The CDR3 extends over 15 amino acids. CDR3 DNA: TGTGCCAGCACAAGGAGGGTATCCAACACCGGGGAGCTGTTTTTT. Translated, it gives CASTRRVSNTGELFF.

The chain uses TRBV24-1 and TRBJ1-5, with D possibly matching TRBD1 (6 bases). CDR3 length: 16 residues. The germline V and J ends were trimmed by 6 bases and 7 bases, with 21 bases remaining between them. Per the germline V gene, CDR1 is KGHDR and CDR2 is SFDVKD. The CDR3 here is CATSPGGQGDNQPQHF. DNA for the CDR3: TGTGCCACCAGTCCCGGGGGGCAGGGAGACAACCAGCCCCAGCATTTT.

The rearrangement joins TRBV28 to TRBJ2-3, with TRBD1 matching over 8 bases. From germline, CDR1 is MDHEN and CDR2 SYDVKM. V lost 4 bases, J lost 2 bases, and 11 bases stayed unmatched. The CDR3 sequence is 17 residues long. For the CDR3, the DNA is TGTGCCAGCAGTTCCTCGTGGGGGACAGGCTACACAGATACGCAGTATTTT. It is translated as CASSSSWGTGYTDTQYF.

The J gene is TRBJ2-2, the V gene TRBV5-6, with 9 bases lining up with TRBD1. The V segment lost 0 bases and the J segment 7 bases; nucleotides outside the gene matches: 4. This CDR3 contains 15 residues. Germline V gene lookup returns CDR1 SGHDT and CDR2 YYEEEE. The CDR3 loop is CASSLVGQGFGELFF. The CDR3 nucleotides read TGTGCCAGCAGCTTGGTGGGACAGGGCTTCGGGGAGCTGTTTTTT.

The CDR3 DNA reads TGTGCCAGCAGCCCCTCTAGCTCTGGAAACACCATATATTTT. Its protein is CASSPSSSGNTIYF. This chain uses TRBV11-2 with TRBJ1-3; D gene uncertain. CDR3 size: 14 residues. Trimming removed 5 bases from V and 0 bases from J, with 8 bases in between. CDR1 and CDR2 from the germline V gene are SGHAT and FQNNGV.

The chain recombines TRBV14 with TRBJ1-3; possible D gene TRBD1, 5 bases. The germline CDR1 and CDR2 sequences are SGHDN and FVKESK. V was clipped by 2 bases and J by 0 bases, with 20 bases between them. The CDR3 loop spans 19 amino acids. In nucleotides, the CDR3 is TGTGCCAGCAGCCAAACCATTTGGGGCGGAACTCTCTCTGGAAACACCATATATTTT. It encodes CASSQTIWGGTLSGNTIYF.

The rearrangement joins TRBV7-9 to TRBJ1-6; D gene ambiguous. The V gene lost 1 base and the J gene lost 2 bases, with 12 bases spanning the gap. Per germline, CDR1 SEHNR and CDR2 FQNEAQ (reference sequence). The CDR3 consists of 17 residues. CDR3 nucleotides: TGTGCCAGCAGCTTAGGGGGAGGAGGAGCCTATAATTCACCCCTCCACTTT. It codes for CASSLGGGGAYNSPLHF.

This chain uses TRBV10-3 with TRBJ1-5; D unresolved. Looked up from germline, CDR1 is ENHRY and CDR2 is SYGVKD. V lost 0 bases and J lost 5, with 5 bases in between. The CDR3 consists of 13 residues. CDR3 DNA: TGTGCCATCAGTGAGTCGCGTTATCAGCCCCAGCATTTT. It translates to CAISESRYQPQHF.

CDR3 nucleotide sequence: TGTGCCAGCAGCCCCCGGGACACCTATAACTATGGCTACACCTTC. This encodes CASSPRDTYNYGYTF. The J gene is TRBJ1-2, the V gene TRBV9; a weak D match, TRBD1 (6 bases). Germline V gives CDR1 SGDLS, CDR2 YYNGEE. V was pared by 4 bases and J by 1 base, with 14 bases between. The CDR3 covers 15 residues.

V is TRBV7-9 and J is TRBJ1-1; 7 bases are a match to TRBD1. The CDR3 is 17 residues long. Germline values: CDR1 SEHNR, CDR2 FQNEAQ (reference sequence). The V segment lost 4 bases and the J segment 5 bases; nucleotides outside the gene matches: 16. CDR3 sequence reads: CASSSSRDRKTVTEAFF. The DNA for the CDR3 is TGTGCCAGCAGCTCTTCCCGGGACAGAAAGACGGTGACTGAAGCTTTCTTT.

The count of this clone is one. The V gene is TRBV27, the J gene TRBJ1-2, with D tentatively TRBD1 (6 bases). The CDR3 runs to 17 residues. Germline CDR1 and CDR2: MNHEY and SMNVEV (reference sequence). Trimming took off 4 bases at V and 5 bases at J, with 23 bases between the two ends. The CDR3 region is CASSSSLGGGFGYGYTF. The CDR3 coding sequence is TGTGCCAGCAGTTCCTCTCTAGGGGGGGGCTTCGGATATGGCTACACCTTC.